Described below is a single T cell receptor beta chain sequence and its context. The specificity of this receptor is unknown. Base qualities are missing; no much larger clone stands one base away. These data originate in a study of blood T cell repertoires in COVID-19 (dated by TCRdb to the early 2020s). Regarding the research as a whole: The collaborator samples originated in the United States, Italy and Spain and spanned the acute and convalescent phases of COVID-19. Where available, HLA class I and class II types were taken from metadata supplied by the sample provider and were not determined by assay-based typing. The material from the prospective study consisted of cDNA or gDNA derived from T cells, B-cell-depleted T cells, or PBMCs. Deeply sampled blood TCRbeta repertoires from subjects exposed to, actively infected with, or recovered from COVID-19 were included in the dataset. A freely available public database, intended as a resource for researchers studying the immune response to SARS-CoV-2, is where the repertoires were released. The sample metadata nearly always contained a de-identified subject ID, COVID-19 status, age in years and sex. The samples were drawn from two sources: the first 160 participants of the ongoing ImmuneRACE study, and some 1,300 subjects contributed by 6 global collaborators. Findings and caveats that apply to the study as a whole: The quantity of clinical and demographic metadata differed by source and by participant and was supplied without curation.

From a lookup of the germline V gene (reference sequence), CDR1 and CDR2 are LNHDA and SQIVND. The CDR3 contains 14 residues, cysteine and phenylalanine counted. Just CDR3 DNA is preserved here, 42 bases in frame from base 1. Germline trimming amounts to 7 bases on V and 5 bases on J, with 10 as the count of junction bases outside the gene matches. Collaborating institutions collected whole blood in K2EDTA tubes following their own protocols. For TCRbeta analysis, collaborators shipped samples in one of three forms: frozen whole blood, isolated PBMCs, or DNA extracted from either of those sample types. TCRbeta CDR3 regions were amplified from genomic DNA using the immunoSEQ Assay, a bias-controlled multiplex PCR. The authors' analysis ran thus. The number of nucleated cells in each sample was estimated from the amplification of reference gene primers within the assay. To quantify the absolute abundance of each unique TCRbeta CDR3 rearrangement, sequence reads were collapsed and filtered. Productive Simpson clonality was computed per sample as the square root of Simpson's diversity index over productive rearrangements. TCRdb provides this immuneACCESS table in a form limited to in-frame rearrangements. Some clones are lacking; in checked studies, under half of them reflect an unresolved V gene, and why the rest are absent is not known. V, J and clone size are taken as reported in that table, and D and trimming were inferred from the DNA itself. This sample comprises under 200,000 clones, 88% of them detected only once. Of the sample, around 1.5% is held by the ten largest clones.

The sequenced material came from peripheral blood. The origin of this receptor is a man between 18 and 35 years old with active or convalescent COVID-19. This sequence uses TRBV19 and TRBJ1-2; 7 junctional bases match TRBD1. Here is the DNA: TGTGCCAGTACCCGACAGGGAGTTATGTATGGCTACACCTTC. Its protein product is CASTRQGVMYGYTF.